This is a list of T cell receptor beta chains from one sample in a study of T cell repertoires in cytomegalovirus infection. TCRdb reanalysed the reads using MiXCR and keeps one entry per CDR3 protein. Counted here are approximately 1,000,000 distinct CDR3 sequences, roughly 30% occurring once; the ten biggest clones make up over 10%. Antigens of these TCRs are unknown. This material consisted of cultured CD8+ T cells from PBMCs, taken from culture after CMV antigen stimulation. These receptors originate from a human donor in good health (CMV status not recorded). Some clones in this sample may be carry-over from other donors' samples. The CDR3 runs from the conserved cysteine through the conserved F or W.

V,J,CDR3
TRBV20-1,TRBJ2-4,CSANPDREAKNIQYF
TRBV6-2/TRBV6-3,TRBJ2-2,CASTRGRGGIGELFF
TRBV15,TRBJ2-7,CATSRDGGGSYEQYF
TRBV27,TRBJ1-2,CASSSTGWVGYGYTF
TRBV10-3,TRBJ1-2,CAISPRGNYGYTF
TRBV3-1,TRBJ2-2,CASSQVRRGPTRNTGELFF
TRBV7-2,TRBJ2-5,CASSPGRSKETQYF
TRBV4-2,TRBJ1-1,CASSQDQLQGGTEAFF
TRBV6-2/TRBV6-3,TRBJ2-3,CASSHPFGGGPRGDTQYF
TRBV7-3,TRBJ2-3,CASSSPTSDTDTQYF
TRBV4-1,TRBJ1-4,CASSQPASGTTNEKLFF
TRBV11-2,TRBJ2-2,CASSRWRSGELFF
TRBV6-5,TRBJ1-2,CASSYYQGNYGYTF
TRBV3-1,TRBJ1-2,CASSQVGAGDYGYTF
TRBV11-3,TRBJ2-5,CASSLDGAGEQETQYF
TRBV27,TRBJ1-1,CATIRGGSEAFF
TRBV7-2,TRBJ2-7,CASSRLMGVHEQYF
TRBV4-2,TRBJ1-6,CASSQAGGGNYDSPLHF
TRBV7-6,TRBJ2-3,CASSEGGKTSGGLRKQYF
TRBV29-1,TRBJ2-3,CSVEQYDISAQYF
TRBV6-2/TRBV6-3,TRBJ2-1,CASSSRDLLNEQFF
TRBV7-9,TRBJ2-7,CASTMGPEQLGQYF
TRBV19,TRBJ2-1,CASSILKRGPLNEQFF
TRBV7-9,TRBJ2-5,CASSPFRQAAETQYF
TRBV12-3/TRBV12-4,TRBJ2-2,CASSPGTGWAGELFF
TRBV6-1,TRBJ2-7,CASSWTLQDEQYF
TRBV14,TRBJ1-6,CASSQRGPWASPLHF
TRBV6-5,TRBJ2-7,CASSYEENSYEQYF
TRBV20-1,TRBJ1-5,CSAREKGGLGQPQHF
TRBV4-1,TRBJ1-1,CASSQDGSGRGAFF
TRBV6-5,TRBJ2-5,CASSGQPHETQYF
TRBV7-2,TRBJ2-7,CASSPRPWGLKAYEQYF